The 15 T cell receptor beta chains reported below all come from one sample, sequenced in a study of blood T cell repertoires in COVID-19. The protocol was immunoSEQ multiplex PCR, while the TCRdb copy is restricted to in-frame clones and leaves out a portion. Of about 270,000 clones listed, 86% were seen once; the top ten hold roughly 8%. Sequenced material: peripheral blood. The receptors shown here come from a man aged 40-55 years with active or convalescent COVID-19.

The chain uses TRBV30 and TRBJ2-4; 11 positions match TRBD2. V trimming: 3 bases; J trimming: 0 bases; junction bases outside the gene matches: 4. The CDR3 totals 16 residues. Germline assignment: CDR1 GTSNPN and CDR2 SVGIG (reference sequence). CDR3 amino acids: CAWRGTSGLAKNIQYF. The DNA of the CDR3 is TGTGCCTGGAGAGGGACTAGCGGACTAGCCAAAAACATTCAGTACTTC. Variable domain in full (rest from reference TRBV30 and TRBJ2-4): SQTIHQWPATLVQPVGSPLSLECTVEGTSNPNLYWYRQAAGRGLQLLFYSVGIGQISSEVPQNLSASRPQDRQFILSSKKLLLSDSGFYLCAWRGTSGLAKNIQYFGAGTRLSVL.

V is TRBV28 and J is TRBJ1-1; TRBD1 is a possible D gene (5 bases). Germline V CDR1 and CDR2: MDHEN, SYDVKM. The ends were cut back, 5 bases at V and 11 bases at J, with 12 bases in the middle. The CDR3 is 11 amino acids. The CDR3 loop is CASSRGTGAFF. The DNA of the CDR3 is TGTGCCAGCAGTCGGGGGACGGGGGCTTTCTTT.

CDR3 nucleotides: TGCGCCAGCAGCTTGGCCGGGGAATTCAATCAGCCCCAGCATTTT. It specifies CASSLAGEFNQPQHF. This sequence joins TRBV5-1 and TRBJ1-5; D is uncertain. Germline CDR1 and CDR2: SGHRS and YFSETQ. This CDR3 contains 15 residues. The V and J ends lost 0 bases and 3 bases respectively, with 10 bases between them.

Notes on this clone: In the same sample, other DNA sequences code for this CDR3. The chain links TRBV5-1 to TRBJ1-4; perhaps TRBD1 as D (6 bases). Germline V lookup: CDR1 SGHRS, CDR2 YFSETQ. Trimming removed 0 bases at V and 0 bases at J, with 6 bases between. The CDR3 sequence is 15 residues long. CDR3 nucleotides: TGCGCCAGCAGCTTGGGGACAGCAACTAATGAAAAACTGTTTTTT. It yields the protein CASSLGTATNEKLFF.

The rearrangement uses TRBV5-1 and TRBJ2-1; TRBD2 agrees at 13 bases. This CDR3 is 15 amino acids long. Losses at the gene ends were 4 bases for V and 8 bases for J; bases not matched to a gene: 6. Germline V gene data show CDR1 as SGHRS and CDR2 as YFSETQ. This chain's CDR3 is CASSRGLAGEYEQFF. The CDR3 coding sequence is TGCGCCAGCAGCCGAGGACTAGCGGGAGAGTATGAGCAGTTCTTC.

This clone was detected only once. The V and J genes are TRBV2 and TRBJ2-1; TRBD2 matches 7 bases. The J segment lost 6 bases and the V segment lost 6 bases, leaving 14 bases of the junction unmatched. The CDR3 consists of 16 residues. Germline assignment: CDR1 SNHLY and CDR2 FYNNEI. Written as DNA, the CDR3 is TGTGCCAGCAGCGCCTGGGAGGGGAATGATCTCAATGAGCAGTTCTTC. It yields the protein CASSAWEGNDLNEQFF.

The V call is TRBV12-5, the J call TRBJ2-3; D remains ambiguous. Germline-derived CDR1 and CDR2 are LGHNT and FRNRAP. The CDR3 length is 12 residues. Trimming shortened V by 2 bases and J by 4 bases, and 4 bases separated the two germline ends. The CDR3 coding sequence is TGTGCTAGTGGTTTGCGAGCAGATACGCAGTATTTT. Its protein product is CASGLRADTQYF.

The sample holds a few counts of this clone. The chain employs TRBV12-5 and TRBJ2-7; maybe TRBD1 (6 bases). With 3 bases removed from V and 2 bases from J, the gap between germline ends came to 8 bases. Germline CDR1 and CDR2: LGHNT and FRNRAP. CDR3 length: 13 residues. This chain's CDR3 is CASGLGGAYEQYF. The CDR3 bases are TGTGCTAGTGGTTTAGGGGGAGCCTACGAGCAGTACTTC.

The chain employs TRBV6-5 and TRBJ1-1; 7 bases agree with TRBD1. Trimming cost V 9 bases and J 6 bases; bases outside gene matches: 10. The CDR3 loop spans 13 amino acids. Germline V gene sequence: CDR1 MNHEY, CDR2 SVGAGI. The chain's CDR3 is CARSTGLGAEAFF. The CDR3 nucleotides read TGTGCCAGATCGACAGGGCTGGGAGCTGAAGCTTTCTTT.

The chain links TRBV5-4 to TRBJ2-2; D may be TRBD1 (6 bases). V lost 4 bases, J lost 6 bases, and 22 bases lay in between. Germline V gene lookup returns CDR1 SGHNT and CDR2 YYREEE (reference sequence). The CDR3 contains 17 residues. The CDR3 coding sequence is TGTGCCAGCAGCCCAGGACAGTTTCGGCGCTTCGCCGGGGAGCTGTTTTTT. As protein: CASSPGQFRRFAGELFF. The variable domain in full, completed from reference TRBV5-4 and TRBJ2-2, reads ETGVTQSPTHLIKTRGQQVTLRCSSQSGHNTVSWYQQALGQGPQFIFQYYREEENGRGNFPPRFSGLQFPNYSSELNVNALELDDSALYLCASSPGQFRRFAGELFFGEGSRLTVL.

V is TRBV27 and J is TRBJ2-7; D is possibly TRBD2 (5 bases). The germline CDR1 and CDR2 sequences are MNHEY and SMNVEV (reference sequence). This CDR3 contains 12 residues. The V and J ends lost 6 bases and 4 bases respectively, with 10 bases between them. The CDR3 is CASSHPGYEQYF. In nucleotides, the CDR3 is TGTGCCAGCAGCCACCCGGGGTACGAGCAGTACTTC.

V is TRBV2 and J is TRBJ2-3; D is unresolved. The germline V gene encodes CDR1 SNHLY and CDR2 FYNNEI. Between the trimmed V and J ends, which lost 7 bases and 5 bases, there was a span of 10 bases. The CDR3 runs to 12 residues. CDR3 in DNA: TGTGCCAGCATGAGGCCCGGAGATACGCAGTATTTT. Translated, it gives CASMRPGDTQYF.

The chain carries TRBV4-1 and TRBJ1-2, with D possibly TRBD1 on 5 matching bases. CDR3 size: 14 residues. In germline, CDR1 is MGHRA, CDR2 YSYEKL. V was trimmed by 1 base and J by 6 bases, leaving 12 bases between them. The CDR3 DNA follows: TGCGCCAGCAGCCAAGCCCGGGACTCCAATGGCTACACCTTC. The encoded protein is CASSQARDSNGYTF.

The genes are TRBV4-2 and TRBJ1-5; D gene uncertain. The CDR3 sequence is 16 residues long. Germline V gives CDR1 LGHNA, CDR2 YNFKEQ. V lost 3 bases and J lost 2, with 14 bases in between. This chain's CDR3 is CASSQPDGGGNQPQHF. Here the CDR3 DNA reads TGTGCCAGCAGCCAGCCCGACGGAGGTGGCAATCAGCCCCAGCATTTT.

For the CDR3, the DNA is TGTGCCAGCTCACCACCTGGAGATAATGAAAAACTGTTTTTT. Its translation is CASSPPGDNEKLFF. The chain joins TRBV18 to TRBJ1-4; D is unresolved. Germline values: CDR1 KGHSH, CDR2 LQKENI. The V end lost 0 bases, the J end lost 4 bases, and 6 bases lay between the germline ends. CDR3 size: 14 residues.